This passage covers 19 T cell receptor beta chains from one sample sequenced in a study of blood T cell repertoires in COVID-19 (dated by TCRdb to the early 2020s). Library preparation was by the immunoSEQ multiplex PCR assay. As stored in TCRdb, this immuneACCESS dataset retains in-frame rearrangements with V and J assigned. A fraction of the clones does not appear; measured against another copy, unresolved V genes explain less than half of the discrepancy, and the remainder lacks a known reason. The sample table contains under 100,000 clones; only one count was recorded for approximately 90% of them. The leading ten clones occupy 4.5% to 5.5% of the sample. Sequencing was performed on peripheral blood. The receptors derive from a man aged 50-59 years with acute or convalescent COVID-19.

The chain has TRBV6-5 and TRBJ2-7; 7 bases are shared with TRBD1. The trim removed 0 bases at V and 3 bases at J, leaving 5 bases unmatched. From germline, CDR1 is MNHEY and CDR2 SVGAGI. The CDR3 runs 15 residues. The CDR3 DNA sequence: TGTGCCAGCAGTTACTCGCCGCCAGGGGGCTACGAGCAGTACTTC. Its protein product is CASSYSPPGGYEQYF.

The chain couples TRBV24-1 to TRBJ2-1, with a weak D call TRBD2 (6 bases). The CDR3 totals 14 residues. The V end was cut by 0 bases, the J end by 8 bases, with 10 bases between. Germline CDR1 reads KGHDR; CDR2 reads SFDVKD. For the CDR3, the DNA is TGTGCCACCAGTGATTTGTGGAGGGGCGATGAGCAGTTCTTC. Its translation: CATSDLWRGDEQFF.

V usage is TRBV9 and J usage is TRBJ2-2, with 13 positions matching TRBD2. Germline assignment: CDR1 SGDLS and CDR2 YYNGEE. This CDR3 spans 18 amino acids. V shed 1 base, J shed 2 bases, and the junction held 5 bases outside the gene matches. This CDR3 is CASSVTGLAGLNTGELFF. The CDR3 DNA sequence: TGTGCCAGCAGCGTAACGGGACTAGCGGGACTTAACACCGGGGAGCTGTTTTTT.

V and J are TRBV7-2 and TRBJ1-3; no firm D call. Germline CDR1 reads SGHTA; CDR2 reads FQGNSA. This CDR3 spans 15 amino acids. Trimming removed 4 bases from V and 4 bases from J, with 14 bases in between. CDR3 in amino acids: CASSSPLLGGNTIYF. DNA of the CDR3: TGTGCCAGCAGCTCCCCTCTCCTGGGCGGAAACACCATATATTTT.

The gene calls are TRBV30 and TRBJ2-5, with D perhaps TRBD1 (6 bases). Trimming shortened V by 0 bases and J by 1 base, and 15 bases separated the two germline ends. This CDR3 is 16 amino acids long. Germline assignment: CDR1 GTSNPN and CDR2 SVGIG (reference sequence). This chain's CDR3 is CAWSVQGMRVQETQYF. The CDR3 DNA reads as TGTGCCTGGAGTGTACAGGGAATGAGGGTCCAAGAGACCCAGTACTTC.

The J gene is TRBJ2-7, the V gene TRBV10-1, with 14 bases identical to TRBD2. From germline, CDR1 is WNHNN and CDR2 SYGVQD (reference sequence). J was trimmed by 11 bases and V by 6 bases; bases with no gene match: 6. The CDR3 is made up of 13 amino acids. The CDR3 here is CASREGLAGEKYF. DNA of the CDR3: TGCGCCAGCAGAGAGGGACTAGCGGGAGAGAAGTACTTC.

This clone is large within its sample. The chain employs TRBV7-2 and TRBJ1-1; D may be TRBD1 (6 bases). The CDR3 length is 14 residues. Germline loops: CDR1 SGHTA, CDR2 FQGNSA. Trimming removed 7 bases at V and 0 bases at J, with 12 bases between. CDR3 bases: TGTGCCAGCACCTGGACAGATATGAACACTGAAGCTTTCTTT. Protein sequence: CASTWTDMNTEAFF.

V and J are TRBV30 and TRBJ2-4, with D perhaps TRBD1 (5 bases). The V end was cut by 1 base, the J end by 0 bases, with 10 bases between. This CDR3 spans 15 amino acids. Looked up from germline, CDR1 is GTSNPN and CDR2 is SVGIG (reference sequence). Written as DNA, the CDR3 is TGTGCCTGGAGTGGTCAGGGAATAGCCAAAAACATTCAGTACTTC. Translating it yields CAWSGQGIAKNIQYF. The whole variable domain, filled in from reference TRBV30 and TRBJ2-4, reads SQTIHQWPATLVQPVGSPLSLECTVEGTSNPNLYWYRQAAGRGLQLLFYSVGIGQISSEVPQNLSASRPQDRQFILSSKKLLLSDSGFYLCAWSGQGIAKNIQYFGAGTRLSVL.

This rearrangement joins TRBV25-1 to TRBJ1-1; D call uncertain. In germline, CDR1 is MGHDK, CDR2 SYGVNS. Trimming left V 8 bases short and J 1 base short, with 8 bases between. The CDR3 runs 12 residues. CDR3 sequence (DNA): TGTGCCAGCGCCCGGGGGAACACTGAAGCTTTCTTT. Translation gives CASARGNTEAFF.

V is TRBV11-2 and J is TRBJ1-5; 7 bases fit TRBD1. The CDR3 consists of 14 residues. CDR1 and CDR2 from the germline V gene are SGHAT and FQNNGV. V trimming: 5 bases; J trimming: 1 base; junction bases outside the gene matches: 2. The CDR3 sequence is CASSLGGSNQPQHF. In DNA, the CDR3 is TGTGCCAGCAGCCTAGGGGGCAGCAATCAGCCCCAGCATTTT.

The V gene is TRBV27, the J gene TRBJ2-4, with a possible D match to TRBD1 (6 bases). This CDR3 spans 14 amino acids. The germline V gene encodes CDR1 MNHEY and CDR2 SMNVEV (reference sequence). V was shortened by 6 bases and J by 0 bases, with 9 bases between the two germline ends. CDR3 DNA sequence: TGTGCCAGCAGCCCAGGGGTAGCCAAAAACATTCAGTACTTC. Amino acids: CASSPGVAKNIQYF.

The chain recombines TRBV14 with TRBJ1-3; possibly TRBD1 for D (5 bases). Trimming cost V 4 bases and J 5 bases, with 15 bases left between them. The CDR3 extends over 15 amino acids. CDR1 SGHDN and CDR2 FVKESK come from the germline V gene. The CDR3 coding sequence is TGTGCCAGCAGCCCCTTGGACAAACGCCGAAACACCATATATTTT. Its translation: CASSPLDKRRNTIYF. Combining the CDR3 with reference TRBV14 and TRBJ1-3 gives the whole variable domain EAGVTQFPSHSVIEKGQTVTLRCDPISGHDNLYWYRRVMGKEIKFLLHFVKESKQDESGMPNNRFLAERTGGTYSTLKVQPAELEDSGVYFCASSPLDKRRNTIYFGEGSWLTVV.

This chain uses TRBV6-2 or TRBV6-3 with TRBJ2-3, with D possibly TRBD2 on 5 matching bases. V was pared by 2 bases and J by 0 bases, with 15 bases between. This CDR3 spans 17 amino acids. CDR1 is MNHEY and CDR2 is SVGEGT in the germline V gene. CDR3: CASSYAVARGSTDTQYF. The DNA of the CDR3 is TGTGCCAGCAGTTACGCGGTAGCCCGGGGTAGCACAGATACGCAGTATTTT.

The chain employs TRBV2 and TRBJ2-1; 11 bases fit TRBD2. V shed 4 bases and J 0 bases; nucleotides not matched to a gene: 14. CDR1 and CDR2 from the germline V gene are SNHLY and FYNNEI. The CDR3 length is 20 residues. CDR3 coding DNA: TGTGCCAGCAGTGGGGAGCCTCGACTAGCGGGACATAGCTCCTACAATGAGCAGTTCTTC. Encoded protein: CASSGEPRLAGHSSYNEQFF.

The chain combines TRBV27 with TRBJ1-1, with D hard to call. Per the germline V gene, CDR1 is MNHEY and CDR2 is SMNVEV (reference sequence). Trimming shortened V by 3 bases and J by 0 bases, and 14 bases separated the two germline ends. The CDR3 has 16 amino acids. The CDR3 region has the DNA TGTGCCAGCAGTTTCCGACGGGTAGTACTGAACACTGAAGCTTTCTTT. The encoded protein is CASSFRRVVLNTEAFF.

This CDR3 is CASSHHQGKDEKLFF. Here the CDR3 DNA reads TGCGCCAGCAGCCATCATCAGGGTAAAGATGAAAAACTGTTTTTT. The chain has TRBV4-3 and TRBJ1-4, with D maybe TRBD1 (5 bases). Trimming shortened V by 3 bases and J by 6 bases, and 14 bases separated the two germline ends. CDR1 LGHNA and CDR2 YSLEER come from the germline V gene. This CDR3 has 15 amino acids.

The chain joins TRBV11-2 to TRBJ1-2; 7 nucleotides line up with TRBD1. From germline, CDR1 is SGHAT and CDR2 FQNNGV. V lost 3 bases and J lost 5; bases outside the gene matches: 15. This CDR3 has 17 amino acids. The CDR3: CASSLQGQAGTIYGYTF. The CDR3 DNA follows: TGTGCCAGCAGCTTGCAAGGACAGGCCGGAACAATTTATGGCTACACCTTC.

The chain carries TRBV19 and TRBJ1-2; 9 bases fit TRBD1. Per the germline V gene, CDR1 is LNHDA and CDR2 is SQIVND (reference sequence). The V segment lost 4 bases and the J segment 7 bases; nucleotides outside the gene matches: 7. CDR3 length equals 14 residues. The CDR3 protein is CASSTGTGLVGYTF. In DNA, the CDR3 is TGTGCCAGTAGTACCGGGACAGGGTTGGTTGGCTACACCTTC.

The rearrangement joins TRBV10-2 to TRBJ2-1; the D gene is possibly TRBD2 (7 bases). The CDR3 runs to 14 residues. Trimming stripped 5 bases from V and 9 bases from J, with 17 bases between. Per the germline V gene, CDR1 is WSHSY and CDR2 is SAAADI. CDR3 loop: CASSKGVGGGEQFF. The CDR3 DNA is TGCGCCAGCAGTAAGGGGGTGGGAGGGGGTGAGCAGTTCTTC.